This is a list of T cell receptor beta chains from one sample in a study of blood T cell repertoires in COVID-19. Sequencing was performed with immunoSEQ multiplex PCR; in TCRdb, only in-frame clones are kept and a portion is missing. The table shows about 260,000 clones, with about 91% occurring only once. The sequenced material came from PBMCs or T cells enriched from blood (not recorded which). These receptors came from a middle-aged man who had been exposed to COVID-19. Each CDR3 is given without its conserved first and last residue.

CDR3: ASSAGTGGAVTGELF
V: TRBV9

CDR3: ASSEGQGNEKLF
V: TRBV5-1

CDR3: ASSGGQPQY
V: TRBV25-1

CDR3: ASSPQGWTSGRVGTGELF
V: TRBV9

CDR3: ASRPPGLVNEQF
V: TRBV6-5

CDR3: ASSPTSTSYNEQF
V: TRBV4-3

CDR3: ASTEPGFQAF
V: TRBV28

CDR3: ASNPQFGGTSGYT
V: TRBV19

CDR3: ASSLNRAYEQY
V: TRBV11-2

CDR3: ASSEGHQPNQPQH
V: TRBV2

CDR3: SASGGGELF
V: TRBV20-1

CDR3: ASTQSEKLF
V: TRBV19

CDR3: ASSPTLGAGQPQH
V: TRBV28

CDR3: ASSSQTLYGYT
V: TRBV6-5

CDR3: ASESTGYIQY
V: TRBV28

CDR3: ASSFSGTNTGELF
V: TRBV18

CDR3: ASSYTGYNEQF
V: TRBV7-2

CDR3: ASKQYQETQY
V: TRBV3-1/TRBV3-2

CDR3: ASSIMTDTYEQY
V: TRBV19

CDR3: ASDGAAQETQY
V: TRBV25-1

CDR3: ASSQATGRNYEQY
V: TRBV3-1/TRBV3-2

CDR3: ASSFESNQPQH
V: TRBV5-1

CDR3: ASSVEGGVYNEQF
V: TRBV9

CDR3: ASSLAATGGPQY
V: TRBV5-1

CDR3: ASTGTGPTYGYT
V: TRBV2

CDR3: ASSQNLGTSGRYEQY
V: TRBV7-3

CDR3: ASSSSTSGSSYNEQF
V: TRBV19

CDR3: ASSPLLTGRSNQPQH
V: TRBV28

CDR3: ASVQDTGELF
V: TRBV12-3/TRBV12-4

CDR3: ASRYGVNTEAF
V: TRBV12-3/TRBV12-4

CDR3: ASSLKGADTQY
V: TRBV5-6

CDR3: ASNSFSSYEQY
V: TRBV5-6

CDR3: ASSLSSASGNTIY
V: TRBV5-6

CDR3: ATNPGKYNTEAF
V: TRBV6-2/TRBV6-3

CDR3: ATSRKTGVETQY
V: TRBV15

CDR3: ASSWDSGSEQF
V: TRBV27

CDR3: ASSFGRGNTEAF
V: TRBV7-8

CDR3: ASSVEGQGANSPLH
V: TRBV9

CDR3: ASSELRLNEKLF
V: TRBV2

CDR3: ATSDSTGFSNQPQH
V: TRBV24-1

CDR3: SASSSGSNHEQY
V: TRBV20-1

CDR3: ASSLSGTGGYVTGELF
V: TRBV27

CDR3: ASKAQGNQPQH
V: TRBV19